This T cell receptor (beta chain) is from a study of cytotoxic CD8 clonotypes in ibrutinib-treated CLL. Study overall: The sample average was about 240,000 productive templates and tens of thousands of productive rearrangements.

Trimming removed 0 bases at V and 0 bases at J, with 14 bases between. The CDR3 sequence is 17 residues long. The germline V gene encodes CDR1 MGHRA and CDR2 YSYEKL. Sequenced by immunoSEQ multiplex PCR; TCRdb stores in-frame clones only, minus some. The profile shows over 150,000 clones, 72% of them singletons. Around 2 micrograms of genomic DNA from cryopreserved PBMCs went into TCR beta libraries. Study conclusions and caveats: The study found baseline clonality above age-matched healthy donors, tracking circulating CD8+ T-cell counts.

Remarks on this clone: Its antigen is not identified.

This sample comprised PBMCs, obtained after 24 months of ibrutinib treatment. This TCR came from a human donor with chronic lymphocytic leukemia. V and J are TRBV4-1 and TRBJ1-1, with a weak D call TRBD1 (6 bases). CDR3 sequence (DNA): TGCGCCAGCAGCCAAGAGGGGTGGGGACACTTGAACACTGAAGCTTTCTTT. Its translation: CASSQEGWGHLNTEAFF.